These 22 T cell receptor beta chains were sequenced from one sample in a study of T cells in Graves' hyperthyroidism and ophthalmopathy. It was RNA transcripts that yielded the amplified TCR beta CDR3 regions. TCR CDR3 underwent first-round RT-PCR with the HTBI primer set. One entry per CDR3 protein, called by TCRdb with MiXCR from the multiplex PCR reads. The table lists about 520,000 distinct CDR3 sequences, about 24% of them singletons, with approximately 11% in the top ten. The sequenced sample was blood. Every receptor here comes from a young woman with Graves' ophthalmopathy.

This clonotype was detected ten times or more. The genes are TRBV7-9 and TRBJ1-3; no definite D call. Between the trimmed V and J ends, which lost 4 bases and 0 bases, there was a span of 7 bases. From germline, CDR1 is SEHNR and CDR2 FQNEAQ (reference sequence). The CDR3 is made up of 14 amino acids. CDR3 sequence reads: CASSSTVSGNTIYF. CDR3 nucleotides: TGTGCCAGCAGCTCTACAGTCTCTGGAAACACCATATATTTT.

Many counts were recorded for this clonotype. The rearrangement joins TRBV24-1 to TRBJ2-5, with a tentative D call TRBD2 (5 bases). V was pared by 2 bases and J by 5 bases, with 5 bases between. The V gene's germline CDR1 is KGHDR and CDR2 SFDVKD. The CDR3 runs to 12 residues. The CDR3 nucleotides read TGTGCCACCAGTGATTCGGGGGAGACCCAGTACTTC. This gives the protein CATSDSGETQYF.

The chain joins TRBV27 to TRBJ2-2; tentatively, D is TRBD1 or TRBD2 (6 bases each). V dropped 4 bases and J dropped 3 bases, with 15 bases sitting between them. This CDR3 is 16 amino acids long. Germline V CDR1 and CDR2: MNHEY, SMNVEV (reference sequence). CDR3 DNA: TGTGCCAGCAGTTCGTCCCGGGGGCCCCACACCGGGGAGCTGTTTTTT. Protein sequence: CASSSSRGPHTGELFF.

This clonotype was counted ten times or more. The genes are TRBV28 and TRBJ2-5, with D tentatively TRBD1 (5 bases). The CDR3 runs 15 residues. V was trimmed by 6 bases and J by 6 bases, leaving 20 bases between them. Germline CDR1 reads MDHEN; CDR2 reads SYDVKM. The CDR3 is CASSPKWQGVQTQYF. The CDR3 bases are TGTGCCAGCAGCCCTAAGTGGCAGGGTGTTCAGACCCAGTACTTC.

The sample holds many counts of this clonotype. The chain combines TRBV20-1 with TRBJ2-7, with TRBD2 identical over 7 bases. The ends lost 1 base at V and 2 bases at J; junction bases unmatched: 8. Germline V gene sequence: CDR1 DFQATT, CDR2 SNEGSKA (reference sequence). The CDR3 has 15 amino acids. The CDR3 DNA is TGCAGTGCTAGAGCCCCGGGGAGGGAACCCTACGAGCAGTACTTC. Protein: CSARAPGREPYEQYF.

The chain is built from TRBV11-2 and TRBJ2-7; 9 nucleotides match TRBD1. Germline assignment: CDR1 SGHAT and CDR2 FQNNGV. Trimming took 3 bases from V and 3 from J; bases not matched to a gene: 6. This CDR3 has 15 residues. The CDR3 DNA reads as TGTGCCAGCAGCTTTTCGGCGACAGGGGGCTACGAGCAGTACTTC. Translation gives CASSFSATGGYEQYF.

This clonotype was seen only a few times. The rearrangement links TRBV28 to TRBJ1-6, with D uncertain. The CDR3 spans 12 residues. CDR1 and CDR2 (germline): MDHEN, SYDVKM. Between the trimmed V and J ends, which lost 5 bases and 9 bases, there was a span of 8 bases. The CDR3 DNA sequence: TGTGCCAGCAGTCAACTCCCTTCACCCCTCCACTTT. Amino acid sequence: CASSQLPSPLHF. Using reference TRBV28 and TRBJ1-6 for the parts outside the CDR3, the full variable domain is DVKVTQSSRYLVKRTGEKVFLECVQDMDHENMFWYRQDPGLGLRLIYFSYDVKMKEKGDIPEGYSVSREKKERFSLILESASTNQTSMYLCASSQLPSPLHFGNGTRLTVT.

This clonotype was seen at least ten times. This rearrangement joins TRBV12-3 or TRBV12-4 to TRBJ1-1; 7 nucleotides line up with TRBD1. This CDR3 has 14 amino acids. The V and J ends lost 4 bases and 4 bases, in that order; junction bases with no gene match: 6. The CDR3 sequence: CASSYQGVSTEAFF. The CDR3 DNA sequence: TGTGCCAGCAGTTATCAGGGGGTCTCCACTGAAGCTTTCTTT.

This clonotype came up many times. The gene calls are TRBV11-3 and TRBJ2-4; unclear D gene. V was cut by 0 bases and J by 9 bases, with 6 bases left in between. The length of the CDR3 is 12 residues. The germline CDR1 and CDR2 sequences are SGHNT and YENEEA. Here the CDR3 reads CASSLDSSIQYF. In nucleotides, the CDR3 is TGTGCCAGCAGCTTAGACAGTAGCATTCAGTACTTC.

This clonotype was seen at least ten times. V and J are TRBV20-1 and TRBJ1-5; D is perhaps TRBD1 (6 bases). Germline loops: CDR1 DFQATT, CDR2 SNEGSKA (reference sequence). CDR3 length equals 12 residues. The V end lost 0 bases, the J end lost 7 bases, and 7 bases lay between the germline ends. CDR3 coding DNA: TGCAGTGCTAGAGAGGGGGGCCAGCCCCAGCATTTT. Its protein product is CSAREGGQPQHF.

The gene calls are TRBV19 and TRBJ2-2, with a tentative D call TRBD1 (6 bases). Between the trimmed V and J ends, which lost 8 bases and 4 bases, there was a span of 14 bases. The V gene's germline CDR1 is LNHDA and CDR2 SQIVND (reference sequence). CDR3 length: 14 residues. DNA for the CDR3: TGTGCCAGTGGGTCACAGGGATCCACCGGGGAGCTGTTTTTT. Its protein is CASGSQGSTGELFF. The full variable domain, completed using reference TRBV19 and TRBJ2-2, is DGGITQSPKYLFRKEGQNVTLSCEQNLNHDAMYWYRQDPGQGLRLIYYSQIVNDFQKGDIAEGYSVSREKKESFPLTVTSAQKNPTAFYLCASGSQGSTGELFFGEGSRLTVL.

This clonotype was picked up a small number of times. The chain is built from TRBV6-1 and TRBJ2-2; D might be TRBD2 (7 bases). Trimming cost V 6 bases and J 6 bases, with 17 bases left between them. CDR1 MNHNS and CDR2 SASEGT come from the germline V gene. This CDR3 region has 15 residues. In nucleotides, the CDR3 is TGTGCCAGCAGGAGGGGGAGGGAGAATGCCGGGGAGCTGTTTTTT. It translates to CASRRGRENAGELFF.

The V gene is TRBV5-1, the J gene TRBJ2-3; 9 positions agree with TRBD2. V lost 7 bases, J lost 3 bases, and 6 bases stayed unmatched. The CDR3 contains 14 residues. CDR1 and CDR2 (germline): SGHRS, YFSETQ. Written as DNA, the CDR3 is TGCGCCAGCCAGGCGGGAGGGCGGACAGATACGCAGTATTTT. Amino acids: CASQAGGRTDTQYF.

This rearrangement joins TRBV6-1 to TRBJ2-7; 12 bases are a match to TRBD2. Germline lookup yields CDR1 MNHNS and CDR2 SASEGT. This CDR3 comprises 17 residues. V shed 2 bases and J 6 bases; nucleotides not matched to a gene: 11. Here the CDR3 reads CASSESFWTSGVGEQYF. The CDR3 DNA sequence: TGTGCCAGCAGTGAATCGTTCTGGACTAGCGGGGTTGGCGAGCAGTACTTC.

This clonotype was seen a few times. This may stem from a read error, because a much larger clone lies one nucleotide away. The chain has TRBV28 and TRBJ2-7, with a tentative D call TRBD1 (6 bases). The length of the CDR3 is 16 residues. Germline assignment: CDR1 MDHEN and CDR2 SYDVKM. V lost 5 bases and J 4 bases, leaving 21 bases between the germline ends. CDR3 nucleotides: TGTGCCAGCAGTCGCAAATCCGGGACATGGCCGTACGAGCAGTACTTC. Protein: CASSRKSGTWPYEQYF.

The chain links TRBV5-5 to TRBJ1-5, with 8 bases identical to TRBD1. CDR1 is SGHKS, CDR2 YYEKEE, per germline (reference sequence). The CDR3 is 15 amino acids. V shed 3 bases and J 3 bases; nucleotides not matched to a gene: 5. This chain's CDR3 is CASSSQGQANQPQHF. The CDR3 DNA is TGTGCCAGCAGCTCACAGGGACAGGCCAATCAGCCCCAGCATTTT.

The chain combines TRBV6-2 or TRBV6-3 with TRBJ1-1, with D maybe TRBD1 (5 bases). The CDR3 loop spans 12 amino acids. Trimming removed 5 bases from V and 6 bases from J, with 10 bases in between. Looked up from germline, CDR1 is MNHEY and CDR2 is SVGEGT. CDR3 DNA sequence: TGTGCCAGCAGTAGACCGGGACCTGAAGCTTTCTTT. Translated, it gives CASSRPGPEAFF.

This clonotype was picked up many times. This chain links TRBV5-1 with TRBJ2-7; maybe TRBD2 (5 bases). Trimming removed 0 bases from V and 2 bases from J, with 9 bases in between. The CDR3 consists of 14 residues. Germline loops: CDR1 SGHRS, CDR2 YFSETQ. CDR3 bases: TGCGCCAGCAGCTTGGATGGGGAGACCTACGAGCAGTACTTC. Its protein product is CASSLDGETYEQYF.

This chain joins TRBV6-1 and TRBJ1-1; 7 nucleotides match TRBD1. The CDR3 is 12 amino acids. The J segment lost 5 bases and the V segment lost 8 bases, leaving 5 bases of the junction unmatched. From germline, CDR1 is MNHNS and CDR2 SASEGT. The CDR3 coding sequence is TGTGCCAGCCGGGACAGAGCTACTGAAGCTTTCTTT. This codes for CASRDRATEAFF.

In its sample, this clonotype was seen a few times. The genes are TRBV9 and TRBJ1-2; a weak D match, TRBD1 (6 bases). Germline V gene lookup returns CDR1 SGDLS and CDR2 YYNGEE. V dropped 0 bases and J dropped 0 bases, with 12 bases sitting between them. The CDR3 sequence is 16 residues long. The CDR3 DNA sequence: TGTGCCAGCAGCGTAGCCGGGACACCCACTAACTATGGCTACACCTTC. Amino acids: CASSVAGTPTNYGYTF.

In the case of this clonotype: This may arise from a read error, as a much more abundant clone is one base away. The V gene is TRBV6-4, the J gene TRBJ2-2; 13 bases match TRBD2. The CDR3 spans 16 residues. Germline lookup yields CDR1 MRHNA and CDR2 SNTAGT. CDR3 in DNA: TGTGCCAGCAACCCGGGACTAGCGGGAATATCGGGGGATCTGTTTTTT. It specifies CASNPGLAGISGDLFF.

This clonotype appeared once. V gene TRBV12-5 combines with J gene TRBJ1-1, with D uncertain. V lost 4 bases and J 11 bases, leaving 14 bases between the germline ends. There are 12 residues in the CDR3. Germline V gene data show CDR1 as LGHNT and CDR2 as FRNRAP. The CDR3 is CASGCPRERAFF. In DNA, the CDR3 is TGTGCTAGTGGTTGCCCGAGGGAGAGGGCTTTCTTT.